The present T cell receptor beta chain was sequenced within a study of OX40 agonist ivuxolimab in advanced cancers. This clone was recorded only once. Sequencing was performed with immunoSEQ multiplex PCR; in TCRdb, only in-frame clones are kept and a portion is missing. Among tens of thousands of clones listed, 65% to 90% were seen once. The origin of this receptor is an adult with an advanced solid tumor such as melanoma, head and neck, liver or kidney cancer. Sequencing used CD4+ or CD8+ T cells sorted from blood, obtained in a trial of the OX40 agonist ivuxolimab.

The CDR3 reads CASSPSFSGNYEQYF. The CDR3 DNA reads as TGTGCCAGCTCACCATCTTTTAGCGGGAACTACGAGCAGTACTTC. The chain has TRBV18 and TRBJ2-7; 8 nucleotides agree with TRBD2. The CDR3 runs to 15 residues. The V and J ends lost 2 bases and 3 bases, in that order; junction bases with no gene match: 6. Germline CDR1 is KGHSH and CDR2 is LQKENI.